This TCR beta chain was profiled in a study of T-cell memory formation after mild COVID-19. In this sample, this clonotype turned up a few times. The antigen is not known. Overall study results and limits: A balance of CD4 and CD8 characterized clones contracting day 15 to 85, whereas later expanders leaned CD4+. Contracting clones localized mainly to CM and EM when CD4+ and mainly to EMRA when CD8+. Memory cells collected pre-infection included some clones that later responded, suggesting cross-reactive memory joined.

CDR3 size: 15 residues. Germline loops: CDR1 KGHSH, CDR2 LQKENI. V trimming: 4 bases; J trimming: 0 bases; junction bases outside the gene matches: 4. TCRdb reanalysed the 5' RACE reads using MiXCR and keeps one entry per CDR3 protein. The sample contains about 250,000 distinct CDR3 sequences, 16% of which appear only once. This sequence originates from a man younger than 30 who had mild COVID-19 (a few samples of this study predate the infection). Cell type and time point are not known. Source material: PBMCs or a T cell subset sorted from them (not recorded which). The chain combines TRBV18 with TRBJ1-1, with 8 bases identical to TRBD1. The CDR3 loop reads CASSQQGGMNTEAFF. In DNA form, the CDR3 reads TGTGCCAGCTCACAACAGGGGGGAATGAACACTGAAGCTTTCTTT.